This entry features one T cell receptor beta chain sequence. What it recognizes is unknown. This record belongs to a study of shared clonotypes between healthy human individuals. Study findings and constraints: Sampling involved blood alone; tissue repertoires likely differ.

V was cut by 4 bases and J by 3 bases, with 14 bases left in between. This CDR3 contains 15 residues. Germline lookup yields CDR1 SGHNT and CDR2 YYREEE (reference sequence). Genomic DNA of every subset was divided equally among multiple immunoSEQ plates. Unsorted PBMC samples were amplified in replicate PCRs containing around 300 ng DNA, 30,000 to 35,000 T cell genomes. Per the original methods: Because ImmunoSEQ provided only junction sequences with no quality scores, the filtering differed. TCRdb's copy holds only in-frame clones and misses some; the assay was immunoSEQ multiplex PCR. Clone size and V and J calls were adopted from that table, with D and trimming inferred from the DNA. The sample consists of 400,000 to 600,000 clones, roughly 80% of them appearing once.

Sequenced sample: PBMCs. The source of this sequence is a woman in her forties in good health. Some clones in this sample may be carry-over from other donors' samples. The chain uses TRBV5-4 and TRBJ2-1; a weak D match, TRBD2 (5 bases). The CDR3: CASSVASGDYNEQFF. The CDR3 DNA follows: TGTGCCAGCAGCGTTGCCAGCGGAGACTACAATGAGCAGTTCTTC.